This T cell receptor beta chain was recovered during a study of radiotherapy plus CTLA-4 blockade in lung cancer. Across the study: Across the patients, objective responses occurred in more than 15%, and disease control in over 25%. Whole-study results and caveats: Tumor-origin TCR clones grew in blood after radiotherapy plus ipilimumab.

CDR1 SEHNR and CDR2 FQNEAQ come from the germline V gene (reference sequence). The CDR3 totals 15 residues. The V and J ends lost 3 bases and 5 bases respectively, with 16 bases between them. Note on this clone: No antigen is known for it.

Only in-frame clones appear in the TCRdb table, and some are missing; sequencing was by immunoSEQ multiplex PCR. This table has roughly 54,000 clones, 80% to 90% appearing once. V is TRBV7-9 and J is TRBJ1-2, with D unclear. This sequence was found in a human donor with non-small cell lung cancer whose response to radiotherapy plus ipilimumab could not be evaluated. The specimen was peripheral blood, collected from a patient treated with radiotherapy plus ipilimumab. The CDR3 DNA reads TGTGCCAGCAGCTTGGTGTTACCTGGCTGGTATGGCTACACCTTC. It is translated as CASSLVLPGWYGYTF.